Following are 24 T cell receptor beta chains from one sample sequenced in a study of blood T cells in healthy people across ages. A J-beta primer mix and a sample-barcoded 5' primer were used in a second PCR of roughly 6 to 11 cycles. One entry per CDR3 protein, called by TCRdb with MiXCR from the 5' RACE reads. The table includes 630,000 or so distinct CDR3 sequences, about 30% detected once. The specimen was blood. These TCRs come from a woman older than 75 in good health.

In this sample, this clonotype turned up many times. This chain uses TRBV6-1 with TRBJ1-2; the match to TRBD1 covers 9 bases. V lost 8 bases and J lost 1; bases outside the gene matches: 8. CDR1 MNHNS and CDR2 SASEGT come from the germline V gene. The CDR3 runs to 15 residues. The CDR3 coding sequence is TGTGCCAGCCAATCTTGGACAGGGGATAACTATGGCTACACCTTC. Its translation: CASQSWTGDNYGYTF.

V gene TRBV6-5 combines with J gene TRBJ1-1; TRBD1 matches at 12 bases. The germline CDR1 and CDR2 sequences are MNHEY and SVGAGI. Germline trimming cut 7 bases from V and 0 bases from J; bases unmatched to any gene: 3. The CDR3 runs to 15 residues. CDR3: CASIGTGGMNTEAFF. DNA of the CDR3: TGTGCCAGCATCGGGACAGGGGGCATGAACACTGAAGCTTTCTTT.

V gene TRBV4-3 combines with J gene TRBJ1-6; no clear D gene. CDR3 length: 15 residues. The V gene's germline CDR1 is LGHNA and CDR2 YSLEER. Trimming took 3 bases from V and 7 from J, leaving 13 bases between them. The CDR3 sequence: CASSQDRTGNSPLHF. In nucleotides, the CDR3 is TGCGCCAGCAGCCAGGACCGGACGGGGAATTCACCCCTCCACTTT.

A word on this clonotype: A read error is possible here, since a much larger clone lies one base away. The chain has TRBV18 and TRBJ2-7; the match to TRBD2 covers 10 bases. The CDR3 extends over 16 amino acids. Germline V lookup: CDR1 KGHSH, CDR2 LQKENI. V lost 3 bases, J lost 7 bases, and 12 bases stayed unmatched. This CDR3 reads CASSPTLAGGYNEQYF. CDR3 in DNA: TGTGCCAGCTCACCCACGTTAGCGGGGGGTTACAATGAGCAGTACTTC.

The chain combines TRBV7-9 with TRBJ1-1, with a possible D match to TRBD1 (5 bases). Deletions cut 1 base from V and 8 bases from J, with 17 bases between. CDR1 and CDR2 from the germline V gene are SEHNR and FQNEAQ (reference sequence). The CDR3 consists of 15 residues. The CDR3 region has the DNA TGTGCCAGCAGCTTAGTACACCGCGGGAGGGGCGAAGCTTTCTTT. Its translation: CASSLVHRGRGEAFF. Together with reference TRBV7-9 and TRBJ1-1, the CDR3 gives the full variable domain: DTGVSQNPRHKITKRGQNVTFRCDPISEHNRLYWYRQTLGQGPEFLTYFQNEAQLEKSRLLSDRFSAERPKGSFSTLEIQRTEQGDSAMYLCASSLVHRGRGEAFFGQGTRLTVV.

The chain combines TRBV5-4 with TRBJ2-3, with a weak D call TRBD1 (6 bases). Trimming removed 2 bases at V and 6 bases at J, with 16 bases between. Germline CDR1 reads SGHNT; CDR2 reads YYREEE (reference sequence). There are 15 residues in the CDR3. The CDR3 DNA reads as TGTGCCAGCAGCTTATCAGGGGTGATTTCGGATACGCAGTATTTT. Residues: CASSLSGVISDTQYF.

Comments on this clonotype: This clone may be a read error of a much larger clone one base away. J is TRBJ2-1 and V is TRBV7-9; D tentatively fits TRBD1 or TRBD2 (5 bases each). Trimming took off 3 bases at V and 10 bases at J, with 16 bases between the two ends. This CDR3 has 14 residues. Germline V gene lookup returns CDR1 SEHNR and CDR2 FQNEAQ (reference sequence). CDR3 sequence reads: CASSFGTPPYEQFF. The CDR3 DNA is TGTGCCAGCAGCTTCGGGACCCCCCCCTACGAGCAGTTCTTC.

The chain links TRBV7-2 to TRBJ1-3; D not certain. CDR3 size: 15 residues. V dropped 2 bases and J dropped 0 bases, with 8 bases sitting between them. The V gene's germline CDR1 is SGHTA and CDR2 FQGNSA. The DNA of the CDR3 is TGTGCCAGCAGCTTACAGGAAAGCTCTGGAAACACCATATATTTT. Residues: CASSLQESSGNTIYF. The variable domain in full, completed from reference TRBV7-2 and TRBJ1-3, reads GAGVSQSPSNKVTEKGKDVELRCDPISGHTALYWYRQSLGQGLEFLIYFQGNSAPDKSGLPSDRFSAERTGGSVSTLTIQRTQQEDSAVYLCASSLQESSGNTIYFGEGSWLTVV.

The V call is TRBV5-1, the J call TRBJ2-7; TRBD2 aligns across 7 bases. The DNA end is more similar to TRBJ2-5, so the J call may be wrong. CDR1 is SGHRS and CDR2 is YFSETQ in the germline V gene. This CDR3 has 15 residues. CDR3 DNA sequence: TGCGCCAGCAGCCTCACCCTGGGAGGGCGAAAGACCCAGTACTTC. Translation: CASSLTLGGRKTQYF.

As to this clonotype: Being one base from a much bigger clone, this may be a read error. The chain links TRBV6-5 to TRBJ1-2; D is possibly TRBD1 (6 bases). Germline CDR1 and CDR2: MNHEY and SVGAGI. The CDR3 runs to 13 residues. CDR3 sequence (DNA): TGTGCCTGCAGTTACTCGAAAACAGGGAGCTACACCTTC. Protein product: CACSYSKTGSYTF.

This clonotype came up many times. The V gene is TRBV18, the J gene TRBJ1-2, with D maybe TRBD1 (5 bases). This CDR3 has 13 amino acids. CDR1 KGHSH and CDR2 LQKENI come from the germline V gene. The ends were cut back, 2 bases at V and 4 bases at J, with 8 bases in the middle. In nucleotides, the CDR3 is TGTGCCAGCTCACCAGGGGGGAGCTATGGCTACACCTTC. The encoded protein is CASSPGGSYGYTF.

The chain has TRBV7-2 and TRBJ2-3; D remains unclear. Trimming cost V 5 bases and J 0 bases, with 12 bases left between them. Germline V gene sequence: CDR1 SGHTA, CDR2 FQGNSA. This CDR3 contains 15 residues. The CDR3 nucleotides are TGTGCCAGCAGCCTCACCCCCCGTAGCACAGATACGCAGTATTTT. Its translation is CASSLTPRSTDTQYF.

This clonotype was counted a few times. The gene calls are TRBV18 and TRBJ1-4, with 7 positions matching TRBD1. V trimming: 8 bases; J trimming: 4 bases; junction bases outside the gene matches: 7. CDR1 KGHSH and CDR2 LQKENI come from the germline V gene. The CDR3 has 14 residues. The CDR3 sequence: CASRIQGYNEKLFF. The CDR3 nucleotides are TGTGCCAGCCGGATACAGGGGTATAATGAAAAACTGTTTTTT.

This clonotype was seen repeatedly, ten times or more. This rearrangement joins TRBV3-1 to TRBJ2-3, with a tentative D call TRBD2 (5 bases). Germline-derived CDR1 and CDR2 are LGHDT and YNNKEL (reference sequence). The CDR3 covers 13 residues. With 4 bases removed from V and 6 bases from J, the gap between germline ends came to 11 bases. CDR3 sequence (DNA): TGTGCCAGCAGCCCCAACCCGGGGGATACGCAGTATTTT. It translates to CASSPNPGDTQYF.

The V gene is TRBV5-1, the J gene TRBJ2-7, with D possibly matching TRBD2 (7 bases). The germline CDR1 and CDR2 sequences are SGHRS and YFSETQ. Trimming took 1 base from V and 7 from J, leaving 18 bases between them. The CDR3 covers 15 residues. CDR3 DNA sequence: TGCGCCAGCAGCTTGAGGGAGGGGGGGTACAATGAGCAGTACTTC. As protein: CASSLREGGYNEQYF.

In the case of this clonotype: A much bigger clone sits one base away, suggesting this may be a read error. Here the CDR3 reads CASSLASGDQPQHF. In DNA, the CDR3 is TGCGCCAGCAGCTTGGCGTCAGGGGATCAGCCCCAGCATTTT. This rearrangement joins TRBV5-1 to TRBJ1-5; D might be TRBD1 (6 bases). V dropped 0 bases and J dropped 5 bases, with 9 bases sitting between them. This CDR3 has 14 residues. Germline V CDR1 and CDR2: SGHRS, YFSETQ.

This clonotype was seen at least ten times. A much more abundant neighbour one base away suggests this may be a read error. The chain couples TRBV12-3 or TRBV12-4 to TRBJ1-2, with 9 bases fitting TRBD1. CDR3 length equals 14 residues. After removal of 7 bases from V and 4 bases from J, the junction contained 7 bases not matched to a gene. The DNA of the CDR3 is TGTGCCAGCATCCCACAGGGGGCGTGCTATGGCTACACCTTC. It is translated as CASIPQGACYGYTF.

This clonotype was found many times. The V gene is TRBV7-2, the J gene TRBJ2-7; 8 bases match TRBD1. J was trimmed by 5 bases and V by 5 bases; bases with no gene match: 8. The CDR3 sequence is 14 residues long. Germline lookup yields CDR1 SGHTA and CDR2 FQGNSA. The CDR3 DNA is TGTGCCAGCAGCCCCTGGACAGGGTCACACGAGCAGTACTTC. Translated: CASSPWTGSHEQYF.

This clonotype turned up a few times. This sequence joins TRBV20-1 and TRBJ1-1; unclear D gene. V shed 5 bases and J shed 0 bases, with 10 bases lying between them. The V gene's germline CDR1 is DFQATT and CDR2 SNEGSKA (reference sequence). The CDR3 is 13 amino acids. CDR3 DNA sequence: TGCAGTGCTCGCGGGTACATGAACACTGAAGCTTTCTTT. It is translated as CSARGYMNTEAFF.

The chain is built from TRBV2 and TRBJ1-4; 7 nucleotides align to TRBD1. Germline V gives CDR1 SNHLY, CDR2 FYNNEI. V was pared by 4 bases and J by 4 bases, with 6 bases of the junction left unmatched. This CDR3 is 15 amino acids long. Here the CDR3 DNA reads TGTGCCAGCAGTGTTGGACAGGCCTTTAATGAAAAACTGTTTTTT. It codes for CASSVGQAFNEKLFF.

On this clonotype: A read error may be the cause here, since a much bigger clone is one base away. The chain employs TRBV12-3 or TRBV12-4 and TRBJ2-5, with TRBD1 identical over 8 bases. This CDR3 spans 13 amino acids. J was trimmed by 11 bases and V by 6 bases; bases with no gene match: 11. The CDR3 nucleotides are TGTGCCAGCAGCCTGACAGGGGCCGATGAGCAGTACTTC. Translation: CASSLTGADEQYF.

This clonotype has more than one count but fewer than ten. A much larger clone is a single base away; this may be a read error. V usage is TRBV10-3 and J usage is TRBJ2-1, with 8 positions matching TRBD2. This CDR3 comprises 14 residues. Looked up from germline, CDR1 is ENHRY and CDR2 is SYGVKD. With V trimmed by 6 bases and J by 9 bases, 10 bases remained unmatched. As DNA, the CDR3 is TGTGCCATCAGAGCGCGGGGGGACGGGGGTGAGCAGTTCTTC. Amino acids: CAIRARGDGGEQFF.

In DNA form, the CDR3 reads TGTGCCAGCAGTTTATTTGGGGCAGGGATGGGATACGAGCAGTACTTC. Its translation is CASSLFGAGMGYEQYF. The J gene is TRBJ2-7, the V gene TRBV27, with a weak D call TRBD1 (5 bases). Germline V gives CDR1 MNHEY, CDR2 SMNVEV (reference sequence). This CDR3 comprises 16 residues. V was cut by 1 base and J by 4 bases, with 17 bases left in between.

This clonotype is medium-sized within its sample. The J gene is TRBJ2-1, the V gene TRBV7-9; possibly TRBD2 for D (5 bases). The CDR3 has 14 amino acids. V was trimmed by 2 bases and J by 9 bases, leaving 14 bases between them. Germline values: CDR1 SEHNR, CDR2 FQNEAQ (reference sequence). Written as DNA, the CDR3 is TGTGCCAGCAGCTTACTCGATGTAAGCGGTGAGCAGTTCTTC. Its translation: CASSLLDVSGEQFF. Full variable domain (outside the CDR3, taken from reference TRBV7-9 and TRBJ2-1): DTGVSQNPRHKITKRGQNVTFRCDPISEHNRLYWYRQTLGQGPEFLTYFQNEAQLEKSRLLSDRFSAERPKGSFSTLEIQRTEQGDSAMYLCASSLLDVSGEQFFGPGTRLTVL.